The 15 T cell receptor beta chains listed next were all sequenced from one sample in a study of blood T cells in healthy people across ages. With a J-beta primer mix and a sample-barcoded 5' primer, a second PCR ran about 7 to 12 cycles. TCRdb re-called the 5' RACE reads with MiXCR, one entry per CDR3 protein. The profile shows approximately 1,000,000 distinct CDR3 sequences, more than 35% of them singletons. Material for sequencing was blood. The receptor source for this set is a woman aged 55-69 years in good health.

The chain joins TRBV2 to TRBJ2-2; possible D gene TRBD1, 5 bases. Germline lookup yields CDR1 SNHLY and CDR2 FYNNEI. V was shortened by 4 bases and J by 1 base, with 7 bases between the two germline ends. This CDR3 has 14 residues. CDR3 protein: CASSGGKNTGELFF. The CDR3 bases are TGTGCCAGCAGTGGGGGCAAGAACACCGGGGAGCTGTTTTTT.

This chain connects TRBV28 to TRBJ2-7, with a tentative D call TRBD2 (6 bases). With 4 bases removed from V and 0 bases from J, the gap between germline ends came to 10 bases. This CDR3 contains 14 residues. Germline V gene lookup returns CDR1 MDHEN and CDR2 SYDVKM. CDR3 DNA sequence: TGTGCCAGCAGTTCGGCGGGGATCTCCTACGAGCAGTACTTC. As protein: CASSSAGISYEQYF.

The genes are TRBV28 and TRBJ2-7; D unresolved. From germline, CDR1 is MDHEN and CDR2 SYDVKM. The V and J ends lost 7 bases and 7 bases respectively, with 23 bases between them. The CDR3 consists of 15 residues. The CDR3 loop is CASKEQSRGFWEQYF. CDR3 nucleotides: TGTGCCAGCAAGGAACAGAGCCGAGGATTTTGGGAGCAGTACTTC.

This clonotype occurred a few times. The chain joins TRBV3-1 to TRBJ2-7; 11 positions agree with TRBD2. CDR3 length equals 15 residues. The germline CDR1 and CDR2 sequences are LGHDT and YNNKEL (reference sequence). Losses at the gene ends were 5 bases for V and 2 bases for J; bases not matched to a gene: 5. The CDR3 loop reads CASSTGLAEAYEQYF. The CDR3 coding sequence is TGTGCCAGCAGCACGGGACTAGCGGAAGCCTACGAGCAGTACTTC.

The chain links TRBV15 to TRBJ2-1, with a weak D call TRBD2 (6 bases). The tail of the sequence fits TRBJ2-7 better, so the J call may be wrong. The CDR3 consists of 15 residues. Germline assignment: CDR1 LNHNV and CDR2 YYDKDF (reference sequence). Here the CDR3 reads CATSREIGGNNEQYF. CDR3 nucleotide sequence: TGTGCCACCAGCAGAGAGATCGGGGGAAACAATGAGCAGTACTTC.

This clonotype came up a few times. This rearrangement joins TRBV12-3 or TRBV12-4 to TRBJ2-7; D possibly corresponds to TRBD2 (6 bases). The CDR3 length is 15 residues. Between the trimmed V and J ends, which lost 3 bases and 4 bases, there was a span of 16 bases. CDR3 protein: CASSFGGTLPYEQYF. The CDR3 coding sequence is TGTGCCAGCAGTTTTGGCGGGACCCTACCTTACGAGCAGTACTTC.

V gene TRBV27 combines with J gene TRBJ2-5; 9 bases line up with TRBD1. Trimming at V came to 6 bases and at J to 5 bases, leaving 10 bases not matched to a gene. The CDR3 has 15 residues. Germline CDR1 and CDR2: MNHEY and SMNVEV (reference sequence). The CDR3 protein is CASRPTGGVGETQYF. The CDR3 region has the DNA TGTGCCAGCAGACCCACAGGGGGCGTGGGGGAGACCCAGTACTTC.

In nucleotides, the CDR3 is TGTGCCAGCAGTGCCGGGGAGCAGTACTTC. It yields the protein CASSAGEQYF. The chain links TRBV2 to TRBJ2-7; D gene uncertain. The ends were cut back, 4 bases at V and 7 bases at J, with 5 bases in the middle. The germline gives CDR1 SNHLY, CDR2 FYNNEI. CDR3 length: 10 amino acids.

The V call is TRBV5-1, the J call TRBJ1-1, with a tentative D call TRBD1 (5 bases). The V and J ends lost 8 bases and 5 bases respectively, with 22 bases between them. Germline lookup yields CDR1 SGHRS and CDR2 YFSETQ. This CDR3 spans 15 amino acids. The CDR3 region has the DNA TGCGCCAGTCTCGAGGGGACTTCGCGGGGGACTGAAGCTTTCTTT. Its protein product is CASLEGTSRGTEAFF.

This clonotype was detected only a few times. The rearrangement joins TRBV4-2 to TRBJ1-4; a weak D match, TRBD1 (5 bases). The germline gives CDR1 LGHNA, CDR2 YNFKEQ. CDR3 length: 17 residues. V was shortened by 0 bases and J by 0 bases, with 11 bases between the two germline ends. Here the CDR3 DNA reads TGTGCCAGCAGCCAAGATGGGCAGGGCGCAACTAATGAAAAACTGTTTTTT. Encoded protein: CASSQDGQGATNEKLFF.

With respect to this clonotype: Being one base from a much bigger clone, this may be a read error. The chain links TRBV6-5 to TRBJ2-4; 11 bases agree with TRBD2. The last part of the DNA fits TRBJ2-7 better; the J call may be wrong. The CDR3 is 13 residues long. Germline V gene sequence: CDR1 MNHEY, CDR2 SVGAGI. CDR3 sequence (DNA): TGTGTCAGCAGTTTAGCGGGAGGGCCCGAGCAGTACTTC. Translated: CVSSLAGGPEQYF.

The genes are TRBV28 and TRBJ2-7, with TRBD1 matching over 9 bases. The germline V gene encodes CDR1 MDHEN and CDR2 SYDVKM. Trimming took 2 bases from V and 2 from J; bases not matched to a gene: 7. The CDR3 contains 16 residues. The CDR3 spells CASSLTGGWGPYEQYF. CDR3 bases: TGTGCCAGCAGTTTAACAGGGGGCTGGGGCCCCTACGAGCAGTACTTC.

DNA for the CDR3: TGTGCCAGCAGCCCAGGAGGGGGACAGGGAGGCTATGGCTACACCTTC. As protein: CASSPGGGQGGYGYTF. The V and J genes are TRBV7-8 and TRBJ1-2; 9 bases align to TRBD1. Germline CDR1 and CDR2: SGHVS and FQNEAQ. V lost 5 bases, J lost 4 bases, and 11 bases stayed unmatched. The length of the CDR3 is 16 residues.

The chain joins TRBV5-5 to TRBJ2-7; D tentatively fits TRBD1 or TRBD2 (6 bases each). The V and J ends lost 4 bases and 6 bases respectively, with 17 bases between them. The CDR3 runs to 14 residues. Germline V gene lookup returns CDR1 SGHKS and CDR2 YYEKEE (reference sequence). CDR3 region: CASSHSGKGVEQYF. Written as DNA, the CDR3 is TGTGCCAGCAGCCATAGCGGAAAGGGGGTCGAGCAGTACTTC.

This chain connects TRBV12-3 or TRBV12-4 to TRBJ2-1; 12 bases are shared with TRBD2. This CDR3 spans 14 amino acids. V was pared by 8 bases and J by 4 bases, with 3 bases of the junction left unmatched. CDR3 amino acids: CASVLAGGYNEQFF. In DNA, the CDR3 is TGTGCCAGCGTACTAGCGGGAGGATACAATGAGCAGTTCTTC.